Following are 19 T cell receptor beta chains from one sample sequenced in a study of control samples from healthy donors and cancer patients. The method was immunoSEQ multiplex PCR; TCRdb's version includes in-frame clones alone and lacks a portion of them. The sample contains about 52,000 clones, 95% of which appear only once. The sequenced sample was blood. These TCRs come from a man under 40 in good health.

The chain links TRBV7-3 to TRBJ2-3; D could derive from TRBD1 or TRBD2 (5 bases each). Trimming took off 5 bases at V and 6 bases at J, with 12 bases between the two ends. The CDR3 extends over 13 amino acids. The V gene's germline CDR1 is SGHTA and CDR2 FQGTGA. CDR3 in amino acids: CASSPGPADTQYF. CDR3 DNA sequence: TGTGCCAGCAGCCCGGGACCGGCGGATACGCAGTATTTT.

The J gene is TRBJ2-2, the V gene TRBV19; maybe TRBD1 (5 bases). This CDR3 is built from 16 residues. The V gene's germline CDR1 is LNHDA and CDR2 SQIVND (reference sequence). V lost 5 bases and J 0 bases, leaving 13 bases between the germline ends. This CDR3 is CASSPRTPTNTGELFF. The DNA of the CDR3 is TGTGCCAGTAGTCCCAGGACACCGACGAACACCGGGGAGCTGTTTTTT.

The chain recombines TRBV7-9 with TRBJ2-5; 14 bases line up with TRBD2. After removal of 3 bases from V and 4 bases from J, the junction contained 10 bases not matched to a gene. CDR3 size: 18 residues. From germline, CDR1 is SEHNR and CDR2 FQNEAQ (reference sequence). The CDR3 protein is CASSLARLAGGVGETQYF. The CDR3 region has the DNA TGTGCCAGCAGCTTGGCCCGACTAGCGGGAGGGGTCGGAGAGACCCAGTACTTC.

The rearrangement uses TRBV15 and TRBJ1-1, with D perhaps matching TRBD1 (5 bases). Germline CDR1 and CDR2: LNHNV and YYDKDF (reference sequence). The CDR3 spans 14 residues. V was clipped by 1 base and J by 1 base, with 7 bases between them. CDR3: CATSRVTANTEAFF. CDR3 coding DNA: TGTGCCACCAGCAGAGTGACAGCGAACACTGAAGCTTTCTTT.

The genes are TRBV19 and TRBJ2-7, with 9 positions matching TRBD1. The CDR3 has 14 amino acids. V shed 6 bases, J shed 0 bases, and the junction held 3 bases outside the gene matches. Germline CDR1 is LNHDA and CDR2 is SQIVND (reference sequence). DNA for the CDR3: TGTGCCAGTAGAAGGGACAGGGCCTCCTACGAGCAGTACTTC. This encodes CASRRDRASYEQYF.

Regarding this clone: Other DNA sequences in the same sample also yield this CDR3. This chain connects TRBV19 to TRBJ2-7, with no clear D. Germline V gene lookup returns CDR1 LNHDA and CDR2 SQIVND (reference sequence). This CDR3 spans 14 amino acids. Deletions cut 1 base from V and 1 base from J, with 8 bases between. CDR3 sequence: CASSIGGLSYEQYF. CDR3 nucleotides: TGTGCCAGTAGTATAGGGGGTCTTTCCTACGAGCAGTACTTC.

The genes are TRBV28 and TRBJ1-5; a weak D match, TRBD1 (6 bases). V was pared by 3 bases and J by 2 bases, with 11 bases between. CDR3 length: 15 residues. The germline V gene encodes CDR1 MDHEN and CDR2 SYDVKM. CDR3 sequence reads: CASSLPGVGNQPQHF. The DNA of the CDR3 is TGTGCCAGCAGTTTGCCAGGGGTGGGCAATCAGCCCCAGCATTTT.

This sequence joins TRBV7-2 and TRBJ1-6, with D unresolved. The ends were cut back, 2 bases at V and 5 bases at J, with 7 bases in the middle. Looked up from germline, CDR1 is SGHTA and CDR2 is FQGNSA. The CDR3 totals 14 residues. The CDR3 is CASSLRQDNSPLHF. CDR3 in DNA: TGTGCCAGCAGCTTAAGGCAGGATAATTCACCCCTCCACTTT.

The chain recombines TRBV7-8 with TRBJ2-3; 8 nucleotides align to TRBD2. The CDR3 has 15 residues. Germline-derived CDR1 and CDR2 are SGHVS and FQNEAQ. V trimming: 3 bases; J trimming: 3 bases; junction bases outside the gene matches: 5. The CDR3 here is CASSFTLAGTDTQYF. The CDR3 coding sequence is TGTGCCAGCAGCTTCACCTTAGCGGGAACAGATACGCAGTATTTT.

The chain is built from TRBV7-8 and TRBJ2-7; 10 bases are shared with TRBD2. V lost 4 bases, J lost 4 bases, and 7 bases stayed unmatched. The CDR3 runs 15 residues. CDR1 SGHVS and CDR2 FQNEAQ come from the germline V gene. This chain's CDR3 is CASSSVTSGIYEQYF. The CDR3 coding sequence is TGTGCCAGCAGCTCCGTTACTAGCGGGATTTACGAGCAGTACTTC.

The genes are TRBV6-5 and TRBJ1-2; 9 bases are a match to TRBD1. CDR1 is MNHEY, CDR2 SVGAGI, per germline. V shed 4 bases and J 4 bases; nucleotides not matched to a gene: 4. This CDR3 spans 14 amino acids. The DNA for the CDR3 is TGTGCCAGCAGTTCCACAGGGGGCGGCTATGGCTACACCTTC. This sequence encodes CASSSTGGGYGYTF.

The gene calls are TRBV5-1 and TRBJ2-1; TRBD2 matches 8 bases. V lost 5 bases and J lost 7; bases outside the gene matches: 5. Germline V gene data show CDR1 as SGHRS and CDR2 as YFSETQ. CDR3 length: 13 amino acids. Here the CDR3 DNA reads TGCGCCAGCAGGGGGACTAGTGGGAATGAGCAGTTCTTC. Protein product: CASRGTSGNEQFF.

The genes are TRBV7-3 and TRBJ2-1; possibly TRBD2 for D (6 bases). The CDR3 length is 14 residues. V was cut by 5 bases and J by 4 bases, with 12 bases left in between. CDR1 and CDR2 (germline): SGHTA, FQGTGA. The CDR3: CASSRGGIYNEQFF. For the CDR3, the DNA is TGTGCCAGCAGCAGAGGAGGGATTTACAATGAGCAGTTCTTC.

The chain carries TRBV25-1 and TRBJ2-7; either TRBD1 or TRBD2 may fit D (5 bases each). V was pared by 1 base and J by 5 bases, with 15 bases between. The length of the CDR3 is 15 residues. The germline CDR1 and CDR2 sequences are MGHDK and SYGVNS. CDR3 amino acids: CASSESRGGFHEQYF. CDR3 sequence (DNA): TGTGCCAGCAGTGAATCCCGGGGCGGCTTCCACGAGCAGTACTTC.

This clone turned up a few times. The chain employs TRBV29-1 and TRBJ2-6; TRBD1 matches at 9 bases. Germline values: CDR1 SQVTM, CDR2 ANQGSEA. Trimming took 3 bases from V and 2 from J; bases not matched to a gene: 2. This CDR3 spans 15 amino acids. Here the CDR3 reads CSVETGGTGANVLTF. The CDR3 bases are TGCAGCGTTGAGACAGGGGGGACTGGGGCCAACGTCCTGACTTTC.

This clone was counted once. The V call is TRBV27, the J call TRBJ1-5; D uncertain. Germline loops: CDR1 MNHEY, CDR2 SMNVEV (reference sequence). V was cut by 5 bases and J by 2 bases, with 31 bases left in between. There are 21 residues in the CDR3. This CDR3 reads CASSARGLLGRSPLGNQPQHF. The CDR3 DNA reads TGTGCCAGCAGTGCTAGAGGTCTGTTGGGCAGGTCCCCCCTGGGCAATCAGCCCCAGCATTTT.

This chain uses TRBV10-1 with TRBJ2-7; D not certain. CDR1 and CDR2 (germline): WNHNN, SYGVQD (reference sequence). With 3 bases removed from V and 4 bases from J, the gap between germline ends came to 16 bases. The CDR3 has 15 amino acids. CDR3 in amino acids: CASSDGPPSRYEQYF. As DNA, the CDR3 is TGCGCCAGCAGTGACGGACCCCCCTCACGATACGAGCAGTACTTC.

This chain connects TRBV3-1 (or the pseudogene TRBV3-2) to TRBJ2-2; TRBD1 might be the D (5 bases). The CDR3 covers 19 residues. Trimming stripped 0 bases from V and 4 bases from J, with 21 bases between. Germline CDR1 and CDR2: LGHDT and YNNKEL (reference sequence). The CDR3 protein is CASSQETGGQGSSTGELFF. The CDR3 nucleotides read TGTGCCAGCAGCCAAGAAACGGGTGGGCAGGGCAGCAGCACCGGGGAGCTGTTTTTT.

The V gene is TRBV30, the J gene TRBJ1-1, with D unclear. With 2 bases removed from V and 10 bases from J, the gap between germline ends came to 14 bases. The CDR3 runs to 12 residues. Germline V gene lookup returns CDR1 GTSNPN and CDR2 SVGIG (reference sequence). CDR3 in DNA: TGTGCCTGGAGTCCCCATAGGCAGAGAGCTTTCTTT. It is translated as CAWSPHRQRAFF.